Following are 26 T cell receptor beta chains from one sample sequenced in a study of T cell clonality in common variable immunodeficiency. Produced via immunoSEQ multiplex PCR; TCRdb's table is partial and in-frame only. Observed are about 52,000 clones, no singletons, with the top ten taking about 2%. The material sequenced was peripheral blood mononuclear cells. The origin of the receptors is a person between 18 and 75 years old in good health.

About this clone itself: The read ends 3 residues shy of where the CDR3 ends; the end is completed using the germline J gene. The chain links TRBV7-9 to TRBJ2-3; a possible D gene is TRBD1 (5 bases). There are 14 residues in the CDR3. The germline V gene has CDR1 SEHNR and CDR2 FQNEAQ (reference sequence). The chain's CDR3 is CASSLGGLQETQYF. The sequenced part of the CDR3 DNA is TGTGCCAGCAGCTTAGGGGGCCTTCAAGAGACG.

This clone occurred many times. The read comes to an end 3 residues before the CDR3 does, leaving the germline J gene to fill in the end. J is TRBJ2-7 and V is TRBV10-3; 10 bases fit TRBD1. The CDR3 consists of 12 residues. Germline V gene sequence: CDR1 ENHRY, CDR2 SYGVKD. With 10 bases clipped from V and 3 bases from J, the junction kept 3 bases outside the gene matches. This chain's CDR3 is CATWDRGYEQYF. The sequenced part of the CDR3 DNA is TGTGCCACTTGGGACAGGGGCTACGAG.

This clone was recorded many times. The read comes to an end 3 residues before the CDR3 does, leaving the germline J gene to fill in the end. The J gene is TRBJ2-1, the V gene TRBV18; possibly TRBD1 for D (6 bases). Germline-derived CDR1 and CDR2 are KGHSH and LQKENI. The V end lost 3 bases, the J end lost 4 bases, and 7 bases lay between the germline ends. CDR3 size: 13 residues. CDR3 DNA (partial): TGTGCCAGCTCACCTGGACAGTACAATGAG. Its protein is CASSPGQYNE. The entire CDR3 is CASSPGQYNEQFF.

This clone was detected ten times or more. The read falls 3 residues short of the CDR3 end, and the missing part is taken from the germline J gene. The chain carries TRBV5-4 and TRBJ1-2, with TRBD1 matching over 9 bases. This CDR3 is built from 16 residues. Germline trimming cut 4 bases from V and 1 base from J; bases unmatched to any gene: 8. In germline, CDR1 is SGHNT, CDR2 YYREEE (reference sequence). CDR3 in amino acids: CASSKGQGPFNYGYTF. CDR3 DNA (partial): TGTGCCAGCAGCAAGGGACAGGGACCCTTTAACTATGGC.

A few counts support this clone. The read falls 3 residues short of the CDR3 end, and the missing part is taken from the germline J gene. V usage is TRBV19 and J usage is TRBJ1-1, with TRBD1 matching over 7 bases. J gave up 1 base and V 3 bases, and 5 bases lay outside the gene matches. The CDR3 covers 15 residues. Germline V gene data show CDR1 as LNHDA and CDR2 as SQIVND (reference sequence). The CDR3 region is CASSIGNRGNTEAFF. CDR3 DNA, as far as it was read: TGTGCCAGTAGTATCGGAAACAGGGGGAACACTGAA.

This clone showed up many times. The read terminates 3 residues ahead of where the CDR3 ends, so the germline J gene completes it. This sequence joins TRBV20-1 and TRBJ2-3; 8 positions agree with TRBD1. The CDR3 length is 13 residues. Germline V gives CDR1 DFQATT, CDR2 SNEGSKA (reference sequence). Partial CDR3 DNA: TGCAGTGTTCCGGACAGGGAGCAAGAGACG. It translates to CSVPDREQET. The full CDR3 reads CSVPDREQETQYF.

This clone appeared many times. With the read ending 3 residues before the CDR3 end, the germline J gene is used to fill in that end. V usage is TRBV7-2 and J usage is TRBJ2-7; TRBD1 is a possible D gene (6 bases). The CDR3 contains 14 residues. Per germline, CDR1 SGHTA and CDR2 FQGNSA. V dropped 5 bases and J dropped 3 bases, with 14 bases sitting between them. The CDR3 DNA, read in part, is TGTGCCAGCAGCCCCCCTAGGGGGAGCTACGAG. It is translated as CASSPPRGSYE. In full, the CDR3 reads CASSPPRGSYEQYF.

Comments on this clone: This could be a read error, since a much larger clone is one nucleotide away. The read terminates 3 residues ahead of where the CDR3 ends, so the germline J gene completes it. The chain is built from TRBV20-1 and TRBJ2-5, with 8 nucleotides matching TRBD1. The ends lost 8 bases at V and 5 bases at J; junction bases unmatched: 10. CDR1 is DFQATT, CDR2 SNEGSKA, per germline (reference sequence). CDR3 length: 13 amino acids. The CDR3 here is CSPSCRGLETQYF. The CDR3 DNA, read in part, is TGCAGTCCAAGTTGCAGGGGGCTTGAGACC.

This clone was recorded many times. The CDR3 extends 3 residues past the end of the read, so its final part is completed from the germline J gene. The rearrangement links TRBV5-1 to TRBJ2-2; possibly TRBD1 for D (6 bases). V was pared by 4 bases and J by 0 bases, with 10 bases between. The germline V gene encodes CDR1 SGHRS and CDR2 YFSETQ. This CDR3 contains 15 residues. The CDR3 loop is CASSPDRANTGELFF. The covered CDR3 bases are TGCGCCAGCAGCCCGGACAGAGCGAACACCGGGGAG.

This clone was seen only a few times. The CDR3 extends 3 residues past the end of the read, so its final part is completed from the germline J gene. The V and J genes are TRBV19 and TRBJ1-1; 11 bases line up with TRBD1. Losses at the gene ends were 3 bases for V and 3 bases for J; bases not matched to a gene: 0. Germline CDR1 LNHDA, CDR2 SQIVND (reference sequence). CDR3 length equals 14 residues. The DNA read from the CDR3 is TGTGCCAGTAGTATGGACAGGGGGCACACTGAA. Its translation is CASSMDRGHTE. The full CDR3 sequence reads CASSMDRGHTEAFF.

This clone turned up a few times. The CDR3 is cut off 3 residues early in the read; its end comes from the germline J gene. The J gene is TRBJ2-7, the V gene TRBV20-1; 9 bases are a match to TRBD1. Losses at the gene ends were 6 bases for V and 5 bases for J; bases not matched to a gene: 14. CDR1 is DFQATT, CDR2 SNEGSKA, per germline (reference sequence). CDR3 size: 15 residues. The sequenced CDR3 bases are TGCAGTGCGACCGATGACAGGGGGAAGTTCAACGAG. Protein sequence: CSATDDRGKFNE. The full CDR3 reads CSATDDRGKFNEQYF.

This clone has a count of ten or more. Read data end 3 residues before the CDR3 end; the end is taken from the germline J gene. The V gene is TRBV11-2, the J gene TRBJ2-5; D unresolved. This CDR3 has 14 amino acids. Germline loops: CDR1 SGHAT, CDR2 FQNNGV. V lost 5 bases to trimming and J lost 3 bases, with 13 bases between them. The chain's CDR3 is CASSPGGQEETQYF. The part of the CDR3 DNA that was read is TGTGCCAGCAGCCCAGGTGGTCAAGAAGAGACC.

This clone was observed at least ten times. The read gets to within 3 residues of the CDR3 end, and the germline J gene fills in the rest. The genes are TRBV6-2 or TRBV6-3 and TRBJ2-7; TRBD2 matches at 13 bases. V lost 5 bases to trimming and J lost 3 bases; unmatched junction nucleotides: 10. Germline V gives CDR1 MNHEY, CDR2 SVGEGT. This CDR3 has 17 amino acids. Partial CDR3 DNA: TGTGCCAGCAGTCCTAATACTAGCGGGAGGGCCGACTACGAG. Translation: CASSPNTSGRADYE. The CDR3 as a whole reads CASSPNTSGRADYEQYF.

This clone was detected only a few times. Sequencing ends 3 residues short of the CDR3 end; the germline J gene provides the rest. The genes are TRBV6-1 and TRBJ2-3; D gene uncertain. From germline, CDR1 is MNHNS and CDR2 SASEGT. The CDR3 runs 15 residues. The CDR3 reads CASSEARISNQPQYF. Partial CDR3 DNA: TGTGCCAGCAGTGAAGCTAGGATTAGCAATCAGCCG.

This clone has ten or more counts. The CDR3 end lies 3 residues beyond the end of the read and is filled in from the germline J gene. This chain joins TRBV20-1 and TRBJ2-3; 7 bases are shared with TRBD2. There are 16 residues in the CDR3. The germline V gene encodes CDR1 DFQATT and CDR2 SNEGSKA (reference sequence). Trimming removed 4 bases from V and 2 bases from J; junction bases left unmatched: 12. The CDR3 here is CSAITSGGGNTDTQYF. The covered CDR3 bases are TGCAGTGCTATAACTTCTGGGGGGGGTAACACAGATACG.

This clone was recorded many times. The CDR3 end lies 3 residues beyond the end of the read and is filled in from the germline J gene. This rearrangement joins TRBV20-1 to TRBJ2-5, with 9 bases matching TRBD2. The CDR3 runs to 14 residues. Germline lookup yields CDR1 DFQATT and CDR2 SNEGSKA (reference sequence). Unmatched junction bases numbered 6, after V lost 6 bases and J lost 1 base. Incomplete CDR3 DNA: TGCAGTGCCCTACTAGCGGGCGTCCAAGAGACC. Translation: CSALLAGVQET. The complete CDR3 protein is CSALLAGVQETQYF.

This clone was observed many times. Read sequence stops 3 residues before the CDR3 end, and the germline J gene provides the missing end. The chain links TRBV27 to TRBJ2-3; D may be TRBD1 (6 bases). This CDR3 comprises 15 residues. Germline assignment: CDR1 MNHEY and CDR2 SMNVEV (reference sequence). V was pared by 5 bases and J by 0 bases, with 12 bases between. This CDR3 is CASSVGDTSTDTQYF. The sequenced part of the CDR3 DNA is TGTGCCAGCAGTGTGGGGGACACAAGCACAGATACG.

This clone was detected ten times or more. The junction differs from germline at one of its ends, possibly a read error. The read terminates 3 residues ahead of where the CDR3 ends, so the germline J gene completes it. The chain is built from TRBV4-2 and TRBJ2-3; 10 nucleotides agree with TRBD2. The CDR3 length is 17 residues. CDR1 LGHNA and CDR2 YNFKEQ come from the germline V gene. The CDR3 spells CASSQILAGGGADTQYF. CDR3 DNA (partial): TGCGCCAGCAGCCAGATATTAGCGGGAGGTGGGGCAGATACG.

Many counts were recorded for this clone. Read coverage stops 3 residues before the CDR3 terminus; the germline J gene supplies the remainder. The chain uses TRBV3-1 (or the pseudogene TRBV3-2) and TRBJ2-7; D gene uncertain. Between the trimmed V and J ends, which lost 3 bases and 5 bases, there was a span of 5 bases. CDR3 length: 11 residues. From germline, CDR1 is LGHDT and CDR2 YNNKEL (reference sequence). The sequenced CDR3 bases are TGTGCCAGCAGCCACTCTAACGAG. Amino acids: CASSHSNE. From start to end, the CDR3 is CASSHSNEQYF.

The CDR3 loop is CASSWGLAGYYDYTF. The DNA read from the CDR3 is TGTGCCAGTAGCTGGGGACTAGCGGGATACTACGAC. The chain couples TRBV19 to TRBJ1-2, with D tentatively TRBD1 (5 bases). Read sequence stops 3 residues before the CDR3 end, and the germline J gene provides the missing end. This CDR3 has 15 residues. From germline, CDR1 is LNHDA and CDR2 SQIVND (reference sequence).

This clone was picked up many times. CDR3 DNA, as far as it was read: TGTGCCAGTACAGGGGGCTTCGATAATTCACCC. Amino acid sequence: CASTGGFDNSP. The entire CDR3 reads CASTGGFDNSPLHF. The gene calls are TRBV19 and TRBJ1-6; 8 bases align to TRBD1. The sequence runs out 3 residues before the end of the CDR3; the remainder is reconstructed from the germline J gene. Germline CDR1 is LNHDA and CDR2 is SQIVND (reference sequence). The CDR3 is 14 residues long. Trimming removed 7 bases from V and 5 bases from J; junction bases left unmatched: 4.

This clone has a handful of counts. The CDR3 is cut off 3 residues early in the read; its end comes from the germline J gene. The chain uses TRBV6-1 and TRBJ2-7; D is unclear. The CDR3 is made up of 14 amino acids. From germline, CDR1 is MNHNS and CDR2 SASEGT. The V end was cut by 3 bases, the J end by 6 bases, with 15 bases between. CDR3 DNA (partial): TGTGCCAGCAGTGATGCAGGATTCGTTATCGAG. This translates into CASSDAGFVIE. The full CDR3 reads CASSDAGFVIEQYF.

This clone was seen repeatedly, ten times or more. The read terminates 3 residues before the CDR3 end, so the remaining end is supplied by the germline J gene. The chain is built from TRBV11-2 and TRBJ2-7, with TRBD1 as a possible D gene (6 bases). Germline V gives CDR1 SGHAT, CDR2 FQNNGV. V lost 1 base, J lost 6 bases, and 7 bases lay in between. The CDR3 contains 12 residues. CDR3: CASSLAGAEQYF. Partial CDR3 DNA: TGTGCCAGCAGCTTAGCAGGGGCCGAG.

The sample holds many counts of this clone. The read ends 3 residues early relative to the CDR3; the germline J gene fills the gap. V is TRBV6-2 or TRBV6-3 and J is TRBJ1-2; the match to TRBD1 covers 7 bases. The CDR3 totals 14 residues. The V segment lost 5 bases and the J segment 0 bases; nucleotides outside the gene matches: 3. Germline lookup yields CDR1 MNHEY and CDR2 SVGEGT. Partial CDR3 DNA: TGTGCCAGCAGTCACGGGACAGCTAACTATGGC. As protein: CASSHGTANYG. Given in full, the CDR3 is CASSHGTANYGYTF.

The table lists this clone with many counts. The read ends 3 residues shy of where the CDR3 ends; the end is completed using the germline J gene. The gene calls are TRBV19 and TRBJ2-7; tentatively, D is TRBD2 (5 bases). This CDR3 has 13 residues. V was pared by 5 bases and J by 6 bases, with 14 bases between. The germline V gene has CDR1 LNHDA and CDR2 SQIVND (reference sequence). The CDR3 protein is CASSQRNLGEQYF. The DNA read from the CDR3 is TGTGCCAGTAGTCAGCGGAACTTAGGCGAG.

This clone was seen many times. The read is 3 residues too short to cover the CDR3 end, so that end is filled in from the germline J gene. The chain couples TRBV18 to TRBJ2-1, with a possible D match to TRBD2 (6 bases). V was trimmed by 2 bases and J by 5 bases, leaving 10 bases between them. Germline CDR1 KGHSH, CDR2 LQKENI. The CDR3 spans 14 residues. The CDR3 DNA, read in part, is TGTGCCAGCTCACCAACTTGGGGGGACAATGAG. Translating it yields CASSPTWGDNE. The CDR3 as a whole reads CASSPTWGDNEQFF.